This T cell receptor (beta chain) came from a study of cytomegalovirus exposure and HLA in healthy donors (dated 2017 in TCRdb). Context from the whole study: An earlier analysis of roughly 630 of the donors reported about 250 Gb of sequence data and some 100 million unique TCR beta sequences from about 200 million T cells. About 310 gigabases of sequencing data and approximately 85 million unique TCR sequences were included in an early release covering several hundred HLA-typed donors. Among the approximately 430 genotyped donors, approximately 77% belonged to the genetic ancestry cluster associated with self-reported Caucasian donors. The study aimed to test whether signatures of past pathogen exposure could be identified by cataloging public T cell receptors. The T cell repertoires of several hundred subjects were profiled by immunosequencing and related to cytomegalovirus serostatus. A separate validation cohort of about 110 different subjects was used in addition to the roughly 670-subject first cohort. High-throughput TCR immunosequencing, statistical association of individual TCRs with disease status, and machine learning were combined to predict cytomegalovirus infection status. In a later analysis, previously published TCR beta repertoires from 500 to 750 donors were re-analyzed and high-resolution HLA genotyping was added so that TCR occurrence patterns could be studied. The later analysis used no new phenotypic data to find candidate immune exposures, relying instead on TCR beta sequences and their occurrence across donors. An earlier analysis of fewer than 700 of the donors applied high-throughput TCR beta sequencing to assess whether each TCR beta V gene segment acted as functional or pseudogenic. Alongside the repertoire data, information on donor age, sex, ethnicity and CMV serostatus was compiled. Genome-wide SNP genotypes for about 65% of the roughly 700 donors were used in a later genetic analysis, which treated that subset as a discovery cohort. All discovery cohort repertoires had been generated using a single sequencing platform. HLA typing covered class I and class II loci at four-digit resolution. The number of donors typed differed by locus, with roughly 620-640 for A, B, C, DRB1 and DQB1, over 500 for DQA1, about 610 for DPA1, and around 430 for DPB1. Four to six DR-DQ haplotypes were handled as single units for association and clustering, since linkage in the cohort was strong. Among almost 400 genotyped donors of the cohort, an average of around 240,000 unique TCR beta nucleotide sequences were sequenced per donor, approximately 20% of them non-productive. What the authors observed across the whole study: Correlated functional status among segregating V segments might reflect linkage disequilibrium, but an unknown experimental factor could not be ruled out. The classifier was reported to diagnose cytomegalovirus status with high specificity and sensitivity in both the original and validation cohorts. An earlier analysis of approximately 590 of the donors showed that most TCR beta V segments appeared in productive rearrangements either about 87% or about 30% of the time, which broadly matched IMGT annotations. For the cohort, immune exposure information was limited to CMV serostatus. Sequencing depth was assumed to be roughly uniform across donors in the presence/absence analyses, though that assumption may not hold. A group of highly shared sequence variants was considered likely to be a technical artifact of the sequencing pipeline. A further reported finding was that TCR beta sequences accurately predicted the HLA-A and HLA-B alleles for most subjects in the first cohort. Because HLA typing was missing for some donors at each locus, association tests included only the typed subset. Most CMV-associated TCR beta chains appeared to be HLA-restricted in a later analysis, and the HLA associations seemed to be driven largely by CMV exposure. The authors suggested that the approach could potentially be generalized to other disease states and immunological phenotypes. When HLA alleles, especially DR and DQ, strongly co-occurred, TCR associations were difficult to assign to individual alleles. Across donors, most TCR sequences were observed very rarely, whereas some public TCRs were present in many individuals. An association between a missense DCLRE1C variant and V-gene and J-gene trimming of TCR beta chains was found in a later genetic analysis and replicated in an independent cohort. A later analysis found that HLA-associated TCR beta chains were more clonally expanded and had lower generation probabilities than equally common non-associated chains. Because the 87-base-pair reads could not distinguish some IMGT-functional V segments, including TRBV6-2 and TRBV6-3, those segments were excluded. According to a later analysis, TCR association rates differed among HLA loci, with DRB1 alleles showing the most associated TCRs and HLA-C alleles showing the fewest. The cohort was sequenced for TCR beta chains only, and without alpha or paired-chain data the features that could be detected were limited. A later analysis reported that several top co-occurrence clusters appeared linked to parvovirus B19, influenza, CMV and Epstein-Barr virus. In the study, 164 TCR beta chains were listed as associated with cytomegalovirus. Compared with the 666-donor mean, donors in an Asian-associated ancestry cluster had fewer N-insertions in productive TCRs, according to a later genetic analysis. In vitro tests confirmed that a few of the cytomegalovirus-associated TCR beta chains recognize cytomegalovirus antigens. The earlier analysis of 587 of the donors excluded approximately 15 rarely observed V segments, including chromosome 9 orphons, because counts were too low. A later analysis associated approximately 17,000 TCR beta sequences with specific HLA alleles at a false discovery rate of 0.05.

Germline trimming: 7 bases from V, 3 bases from J; junction bases outside gene matches: 9. As encoded in the germline V gene, CDR1 is MNHNS while CDR2 is SASEGT. From its cysteine to its phenylalanine, the CDR3 spans 15 amino acids. Left in the record is the CDR3 DNA by itself, 45 bases read in frame from the first base. In total, roughly 710 healthy bone marrow donors made up the cohort. All cohort members were sampled while nominally healthy, although unrecorded immune exposures were likely present. The donor was CMV seropositive and belonged to the group of 250 to 300 seropositive cohort members. A peripheral blood sample was provided by each donor, and peripheral blood mononuclear cells were used for TCR beta sequencing. The Qiagen DNeasy Blood Extraction Kit was used to extract genomic DNA from the blood cell samples. To note about this clone: Its binding antigen is unknown. One base away there is no much larger clone; base qualities are not given.

The method was the immunoSEQ multiplex PCR assay. For the multiplex PCR, a mixture combining 60 forward primers for TCR Vbeta segments and 13 reverse primers for TCR Jbeta segments was used. The CDR3 region of rearranged TCR beta genes was amplified from genomic DNA by a multiplex PCR assay. The Illumina HiSeq System was used to sequence the amplified TCR beta libraries as 87-base-pair reads. The authors' pipeline ran thus. A later analysis tallied roughly 76 million unique TCR beta chains across the 666 repertoires, and 10 million to 11 million of those chains were shared by two or more donors. A nearest-neighbor algorithm error-corrected the raw reads and collapsed the reads into unique sequences, merging closely related sequences to remove PCR and sequencing errors. V, D and J gene segments were assigned by aligning CDR3 sequences to IMGT reference sequences. For a sequence to be retained, a match of at least six nucleotides to both a V gene segment and a J gene segment was required. Rearrangements were classified as productive when the CDR3 lacked stop codons and remained in frame with V and J, and all other rearrangements were classified as non-productive. Following IMGT convention, CDR3 was defined as the stretch from the second conserved V-encoded cysteine up to the conserved J-encoded phenylalanine. In an earlier analysis of roughly 580 of the donors, sequences lacking an unambiguous match to a single V gene segment were excluded. An earlier analysis of 500 to 600 of the donors classified V segments as functional when productive rearrangements were above 56.7% and as segregating when the standard deviation between donors was above 5%. A statistical classification framework was developed to diagnose cytomegalovirus status using the catalog of TCR beta chain sequences. A later analysis assigned V and J genes by comparing TCR nucleotide sequences with IMGT/GENE-DB human TR gene sequences. Using the TCRdist pipeline, a later analysis assigned CDR3 sequences along with most-parsimonious VDJ recombination scenarios. A later analysis defined each TCR beta chain by its CDR3 amino acid sequence plus V-gene family, and excluded reads lacking a unique V-gene family. As a way to deal with suspected cross-contamination and a sequencing artifact, a later analysis dropped hundreds of nucleotide sequences that were highly shared and had low generation probability. For each public chain, a later analysis derived a clonal expansion index from normalized ranks of inferred template counts within each repertoire. In a later analysis, generation probabilities were computed using a VDJ recombination model fitted to out-of-frame rearrangements, and the results were checked against IGoR. Hypergeometric tests were used in a later analysis to score TCR-TCR, TCR-HLA and TCR-CMV co-occurrence, with a repertoire-size bias correction applied to the TCR pairs. In a later analysis, false discovery rates were estimated by permuting HLA or CMV assignments 20 times. In a later analysis, co-occurring TCRs were grouped using DBSCAN, with TCRdist sequence similarity added in when clustering inside HLA-allele-positive subsets. Repertoires with fewer than 30,000 or more than 120,000 public chains, plus five repertoires with anomalous nucleotide sharing, were excluded from co-occurrence clustering. TCRdb stores this immuneACCESS table with in-frame sequences only. Part of the clones is absent; in the studies checked, under half of the shortfall reflects unresolved V genes, and no reason is known for the rest. The D gene and trimming were derived from the DNA, and the V and J assignments and clone size from that table. Across this sample there are 150,000 to 200,000 clones, with around 79% seen only once. The top ten clones comprise around 0.96% of the sample.

The TCR sequence derives from a woman aged 50 to 60 in good health and CMV-seropositive. Sequenced: PBMCs. The V gene is TRBV6-1 and the J gene is TRBJ1-5; TRBD1 fits 7 bases in the junction. The DNA sequence follows: TGTGCCAGCAAGAAACAGGGGCCCAACAATCAGCCCCAGCATTTT. It specifies CASKKQGPNNQPQHF.